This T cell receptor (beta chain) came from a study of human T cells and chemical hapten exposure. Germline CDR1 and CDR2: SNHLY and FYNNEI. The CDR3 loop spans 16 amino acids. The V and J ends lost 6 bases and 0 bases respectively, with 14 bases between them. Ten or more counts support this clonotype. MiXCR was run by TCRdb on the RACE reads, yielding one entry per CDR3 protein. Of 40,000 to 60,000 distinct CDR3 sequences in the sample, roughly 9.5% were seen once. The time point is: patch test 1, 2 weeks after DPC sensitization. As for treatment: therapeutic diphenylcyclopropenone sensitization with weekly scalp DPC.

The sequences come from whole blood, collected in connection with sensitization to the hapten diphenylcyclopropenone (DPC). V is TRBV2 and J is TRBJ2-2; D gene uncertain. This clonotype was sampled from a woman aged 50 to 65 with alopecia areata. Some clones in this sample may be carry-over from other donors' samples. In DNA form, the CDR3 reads TGTGCCAGCAGCCCGACGGACCCTACGAACACCGGGGAGCTGTTTTTT. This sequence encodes CASSPTDPTNTGELFF.